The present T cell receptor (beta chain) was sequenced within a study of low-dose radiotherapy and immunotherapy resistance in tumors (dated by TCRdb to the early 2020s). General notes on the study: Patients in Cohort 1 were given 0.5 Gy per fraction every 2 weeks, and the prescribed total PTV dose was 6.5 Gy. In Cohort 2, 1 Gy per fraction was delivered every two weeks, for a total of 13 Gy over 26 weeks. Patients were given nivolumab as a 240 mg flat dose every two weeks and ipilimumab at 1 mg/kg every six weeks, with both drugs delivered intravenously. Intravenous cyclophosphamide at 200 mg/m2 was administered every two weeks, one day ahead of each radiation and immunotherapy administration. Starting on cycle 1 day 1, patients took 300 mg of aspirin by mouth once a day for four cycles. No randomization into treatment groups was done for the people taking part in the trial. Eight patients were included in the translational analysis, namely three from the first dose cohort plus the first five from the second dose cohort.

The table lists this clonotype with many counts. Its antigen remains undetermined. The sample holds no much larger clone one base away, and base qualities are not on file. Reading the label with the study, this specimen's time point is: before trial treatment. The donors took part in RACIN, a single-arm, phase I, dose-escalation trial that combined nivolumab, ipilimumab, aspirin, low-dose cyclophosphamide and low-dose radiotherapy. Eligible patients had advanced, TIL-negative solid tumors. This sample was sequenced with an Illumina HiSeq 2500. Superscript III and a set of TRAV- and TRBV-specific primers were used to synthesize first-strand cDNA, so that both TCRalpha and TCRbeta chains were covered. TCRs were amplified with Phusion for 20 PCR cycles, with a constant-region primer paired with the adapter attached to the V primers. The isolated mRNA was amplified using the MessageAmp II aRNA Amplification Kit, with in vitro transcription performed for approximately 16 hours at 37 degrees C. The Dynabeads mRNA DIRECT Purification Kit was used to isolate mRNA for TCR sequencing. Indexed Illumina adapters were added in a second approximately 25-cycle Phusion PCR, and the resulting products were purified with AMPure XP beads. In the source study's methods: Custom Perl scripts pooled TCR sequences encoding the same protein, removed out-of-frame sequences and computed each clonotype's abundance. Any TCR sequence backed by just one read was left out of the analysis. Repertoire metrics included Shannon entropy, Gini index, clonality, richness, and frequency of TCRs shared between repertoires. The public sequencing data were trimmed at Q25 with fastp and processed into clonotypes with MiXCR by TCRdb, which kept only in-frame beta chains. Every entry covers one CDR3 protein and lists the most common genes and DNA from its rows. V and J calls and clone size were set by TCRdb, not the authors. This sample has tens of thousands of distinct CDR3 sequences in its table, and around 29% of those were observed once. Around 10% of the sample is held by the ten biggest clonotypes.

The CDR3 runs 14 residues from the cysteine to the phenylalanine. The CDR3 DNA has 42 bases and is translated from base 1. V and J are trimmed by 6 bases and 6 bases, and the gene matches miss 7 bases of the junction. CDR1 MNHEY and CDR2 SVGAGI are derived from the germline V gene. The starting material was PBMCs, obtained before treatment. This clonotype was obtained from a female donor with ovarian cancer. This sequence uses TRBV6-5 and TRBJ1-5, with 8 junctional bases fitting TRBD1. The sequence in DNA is TGTGCCAGCAGCCCTTCAGGGGGCAGTCAGCCCCAGCATTTT. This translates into CASSPSGGSQPQHF.